The present TCR beta chain was sequenced within a study of blood T cell repertoires in COVID-19. The protocol was immunoSEQ multiplex PCR, while the TCRdb copy is restricted to in-frame clones and leaves out a portion. The repertoire holds almost 95,000 clones, 87% seen once, with approximately 16% in the top ten. The CDR3 is 15 amino acids. Germline CDR1 reads SGHAT; CDR2 reads FQNNGV. Trimming removed 5 bases from V and 1 base from J; junction bases left unmatched: 6. The specimen was peripheral blood. The chain combines TRBV11-2 with TRBJ2-3, with 7 bases that match TRBD2. The TCR originated in a woman in her fifties or sixties with COVID-19, enrolled during active disease. CDR3 in DNA: TGTGCCAGCAGCCATGGGGGGGGTGGCACAGATACGCAGTATTTT. It codes for CASSHGGGGTDTQYF.